This TCR beta chain is from a study of blood T cell repertoires in COVID-19 (dated by TCRdb to the early 2020s). Background for the entire study: Samples from collaborators originated in the United States, Italy and Spain and spanned both the acute and convalescent phases of COVID-19. The material from the prospective study consisted of cDNA or gDNA derived from T cells, B-cell-depleted T cells, or PBMCs. Deeply sampled blood TCRbeta repertoires from subjects exposed to, actively infected with, or recovered from COVID-19 were included in the dataset. A freely available public database, intended as a resource for researchers studying the immune response to SARS-CoV-2, is where the repertoires were released. Samples were obtained from the ongoing ImmuneRACE study (first 160 participants) and from about 1,300 subjects provided by 6 global collaborators. A de-identified subject ID, COVID-19 status, age in years and sex were almost always included in the sample metadata. Where available, HLA class I and class II types were obtained from metadata supplied by the sample provider rather than from assay-based typing. Paper-wide results and their limitations: The amount of clinical and demographic metadata varied by source and participant and was provided uncurated.

The immunoSEQ Assay, a bias-controlled multiplex PCR, was used to amplify TCRbeta CDR3 regions from genomic DNA. In the paper's pipeline: Within the assay, amplification of reference gene primers was used to estimate how many nucleated cells each sample contained. To quantify the absolute abundance of each unique TCRbeta CDR3 rearrangement, sequence reads were collapsed and filtered. For each sample, productive Simpson clonality was calculated as the square root of Simpson's diversity index over productive rearrangements. TCRdb mirrors the immuneACCESS table, restricted to in-frame sequences. Some clones are absent from its copies; in checked studies, under half trace to an unresolved V gene, and the reason for the others is unknown. V and J calls and clone size are as listed in that table; D and trimming were resolved from the DNA. Present in this sample are over 100,000 clones, approximately 86% of which were seen just once. About an eighth of the sample is in the top ten clones.

In Seattle, one collaborating source enrolled patients while the infection was active and tracked those patients longitudinally over the course of disease. Whole blood was collected in K2EDTA tubes by collaborating institutions according to the institutions' own protocols. Collaborator samples were shipped for TCRbeta analysis as frozen whole blood, isolated PBMCs, or DNA extracted from either sample type. With regard to this clone: Its antigen is currently not known. Per-nucleotide qualities are absent, and no much larger clonotype sits a single base away.

The source of this sequence is a woman between 70 and 85 years old with COVID-19, enrolled during active disease. The sample was peripheral blood.

The sequence in DNA is TGTGCCAGCAGCGTAGTGGGACAGGGGGCCCACACCGGGGAGCTGTTTTTT. Translated, this gives CASSVVGQGAHTGELFF. The chain is made from TRBV9 and TRBJ2-2; TRBD1 matches 12 bases in the middle. The CDR3 contains 17 residues, cysteine and phenylalanine counted. The sequence is cut down to CDR3 DNA, 51 bases in frame from base 1. CDR1 and CDR2 (SGDLS, YYNGEE) derive from the germline V gene. Clipping removes 0 bases from V and 3 bases from J, with 3 as the unmatched junction base count.